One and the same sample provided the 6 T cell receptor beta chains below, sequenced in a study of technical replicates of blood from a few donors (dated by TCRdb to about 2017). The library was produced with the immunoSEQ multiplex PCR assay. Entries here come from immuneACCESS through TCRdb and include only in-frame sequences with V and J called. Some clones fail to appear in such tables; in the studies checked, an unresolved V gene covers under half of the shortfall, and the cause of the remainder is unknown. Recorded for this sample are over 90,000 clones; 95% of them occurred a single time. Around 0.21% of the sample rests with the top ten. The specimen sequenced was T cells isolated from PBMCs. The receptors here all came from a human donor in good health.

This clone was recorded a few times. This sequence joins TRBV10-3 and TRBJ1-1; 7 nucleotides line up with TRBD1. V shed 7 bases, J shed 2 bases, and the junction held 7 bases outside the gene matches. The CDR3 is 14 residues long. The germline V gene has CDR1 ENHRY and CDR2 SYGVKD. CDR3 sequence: CAITPTGPNTEAFF. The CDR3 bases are TGTGCCATCACTCCGACAGGGCCTAACACTGAAGCTTTCTTT.

This CDR3 is CASSIGTSGRASGEQFF. The CDR3 nucleotides are TGTGCCAGTAGTATAGGGACTAGCGGGAGGGCCTCGGGTGAGCAGTTCTTC. The chain carries TRBV19 and TRBJ2-1; TRBD2 matches 15 bases. V shed 1 base, J shed 9 bases, and the junction held 7 bases outside the gene matches. This CDR3 spans 17 amino acids. From germline, CDR1 is LNHDA and CDR2 SQIVND (reference sequence).

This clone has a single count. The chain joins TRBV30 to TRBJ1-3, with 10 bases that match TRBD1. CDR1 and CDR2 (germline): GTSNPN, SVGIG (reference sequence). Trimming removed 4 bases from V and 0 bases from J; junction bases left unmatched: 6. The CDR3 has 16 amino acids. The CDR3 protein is CAWMKGQGSSGNTIYF. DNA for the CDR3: TGTGCCTGGATGAAGGGACAGGGGAGCTCTGGAAACACCATATATTTT.

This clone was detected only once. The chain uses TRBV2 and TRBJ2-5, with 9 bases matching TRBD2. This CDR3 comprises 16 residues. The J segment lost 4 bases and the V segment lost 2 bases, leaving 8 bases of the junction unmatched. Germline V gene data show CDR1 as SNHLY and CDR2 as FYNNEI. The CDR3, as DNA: TGTGCCAGCAGTGAAACTGCTAGCGGGACGAGAGAGACCCAGTACTTC. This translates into CASSETASGTRETQYF.

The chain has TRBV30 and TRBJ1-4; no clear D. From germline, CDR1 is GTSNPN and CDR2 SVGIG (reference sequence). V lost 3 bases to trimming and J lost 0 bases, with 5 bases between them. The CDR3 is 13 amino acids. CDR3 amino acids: CAWRQTTNEKLFF. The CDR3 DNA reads TGTGCCTGGAGACAGACAACTAATGAAAAACTGTTTTTT.

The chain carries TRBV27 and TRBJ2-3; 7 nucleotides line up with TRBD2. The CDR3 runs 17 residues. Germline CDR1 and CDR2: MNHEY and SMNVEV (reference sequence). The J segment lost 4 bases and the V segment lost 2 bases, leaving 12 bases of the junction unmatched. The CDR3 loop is CASSLHSGREFPDTQYF. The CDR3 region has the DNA TGTGCCAGCAGTTTACATTCTGGGCGGGAGTTTCCAGATACGCAGTATTTT.